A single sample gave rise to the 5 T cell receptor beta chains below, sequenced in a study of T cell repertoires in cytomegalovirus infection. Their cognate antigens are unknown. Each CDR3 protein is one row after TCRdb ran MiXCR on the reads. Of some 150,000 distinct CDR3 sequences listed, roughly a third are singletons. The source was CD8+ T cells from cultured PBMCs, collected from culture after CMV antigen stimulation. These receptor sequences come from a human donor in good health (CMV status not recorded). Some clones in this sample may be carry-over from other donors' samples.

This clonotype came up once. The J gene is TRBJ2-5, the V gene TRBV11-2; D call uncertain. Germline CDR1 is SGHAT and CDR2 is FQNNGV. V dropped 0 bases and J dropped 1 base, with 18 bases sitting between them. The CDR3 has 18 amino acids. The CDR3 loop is CASSLDEAPSPLQETQYF. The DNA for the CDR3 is TGTGCCAGCAGCTTAGATGAGGCCCCATCCCCACTCCAAGAGACCCAGTACTTC. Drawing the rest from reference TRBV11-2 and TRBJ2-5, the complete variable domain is EAGVAQSPRYKIIEKRQSVAFWCNPISGHATLYWYQQILGQGPKLLIQFQNNGVVDDSQLPKDRFSAERLKGVDSTLKIQPAKLEDSAVYLCASSLDEAPSPLQETQYFGPGTRLLVL.

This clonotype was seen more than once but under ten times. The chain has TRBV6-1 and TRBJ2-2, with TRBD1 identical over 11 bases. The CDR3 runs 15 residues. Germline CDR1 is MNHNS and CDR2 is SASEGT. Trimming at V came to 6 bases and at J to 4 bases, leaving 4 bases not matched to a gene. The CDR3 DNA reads TGTGCCAGCAGGGACAGGGGGCTAAGCACCGGGGAGCTGTTTTTT. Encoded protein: CASRDRGLSTGELFF.

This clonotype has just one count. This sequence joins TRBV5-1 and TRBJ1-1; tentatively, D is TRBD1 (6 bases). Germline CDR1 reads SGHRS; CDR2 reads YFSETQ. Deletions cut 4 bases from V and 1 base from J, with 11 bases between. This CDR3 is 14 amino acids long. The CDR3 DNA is TGCGCCAGCAGCCAAGGACAGAGGAACACTGAAGCTTTCTTT. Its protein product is CASSQGQRNTEAFF.

This CDR3 is CASSEGPGAEQYF. In nucleotides, the CDR3 is TGTGCCAGCAGTGAAGGGCCAGGGGCCGAGCAGTACTTC. The chain is built from TRBV25-1 and TRBJ2-7; TRBD1 is a possible D gene (6 bases). The V end was cut by 2 bases, the J end by 6 bases, with 11 bases between. Germline loops: CDR1 MGHDK, CDR2 SYGVNS. The CDR3 runs 13 residues.

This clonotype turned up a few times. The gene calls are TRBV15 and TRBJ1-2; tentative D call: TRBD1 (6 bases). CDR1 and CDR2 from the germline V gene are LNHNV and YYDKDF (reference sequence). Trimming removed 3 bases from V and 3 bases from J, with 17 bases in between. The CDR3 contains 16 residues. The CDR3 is CATSSQGQRTDYGYTF. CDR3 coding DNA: TGTGCCACCAGCAGCCAAGGACAGCGTACGGACTATGGCTACACCTTC.